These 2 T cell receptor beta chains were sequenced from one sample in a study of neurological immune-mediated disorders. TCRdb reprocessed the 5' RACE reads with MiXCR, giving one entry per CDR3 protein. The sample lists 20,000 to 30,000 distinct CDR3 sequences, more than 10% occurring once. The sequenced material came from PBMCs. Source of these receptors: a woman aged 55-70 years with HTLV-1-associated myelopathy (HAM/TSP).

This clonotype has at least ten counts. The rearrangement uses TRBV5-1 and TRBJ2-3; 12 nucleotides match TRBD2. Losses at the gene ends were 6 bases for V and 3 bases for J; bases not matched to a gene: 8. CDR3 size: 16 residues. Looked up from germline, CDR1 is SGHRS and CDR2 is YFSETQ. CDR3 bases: TGCGCCAGCAATCGGCTAGCGGGGGGGCCGACAGATACGCAGTATTTT. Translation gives CASNRLAGGPTDTQYF.

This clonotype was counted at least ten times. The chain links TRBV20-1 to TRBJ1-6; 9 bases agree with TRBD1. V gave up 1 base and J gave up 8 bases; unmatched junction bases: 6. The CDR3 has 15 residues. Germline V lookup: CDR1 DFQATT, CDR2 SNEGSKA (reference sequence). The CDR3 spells CSARGWDRVDSPLHF. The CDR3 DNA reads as TGCAGTGCTAGAGGTTGGGACAGGGTGGATTCACCCCTCCACTTT.